This T cell receptor (beta chain) was sequenced during a study of cytomegalovirus exposure and HLA in healthy donors. Study-wide points: After further analysis at a later stage, around 17,000 TCR beta sequences were associated with HLA alleles at 0.05 false discovery rate. A later analysis showed that HLA-associated TCR beta chains had undergone more clonal expansion than equally common others.

On this clone: The antigen remains undetermined.

PCR used 60 Vbeta primers and 13 Jbeta primers. The repertoire was sequenced with immunoSEQ multiplex PCR; TCRdb's copy has only in-frame clones and lacks some. The repertoire includes more than 100,000 clones, around two thirds of them detected once, and under 9.5% sits in the top ten. The CDR3 sequence is 15 residues long. The V gene lost 2 bases and the J gene lost 0 bases, with 10 bases spanning the gap. Germline values: CDR1 MNHNY, CDR2 SVGAGI (reference sequence). The receptor comes from a woman aged 40 to 50 in good health and CMV-seropositive. Sequencing was performed on PBMCs. The rearrangement links TRBV6-6 to TRBJ1-2, with D perhaps matching TRBD1 (5 bases). The CDR3 spells CASSYQAGTNYGYTF. CDR3 DNA: TGTGCCAGCAGTTACCAGGCAGGGACTAACTATGGCTACACCTTC.